The TCR beta chain under discussion was sequenced for a study of radiation and T cells in renal cell carcinoma. Study results and caveats: Without pretreatment biopsies, baseline tumor clonotype presence was undetermined. In blood, top tumor clones expanded by 2 weeks, shrinking by 4.

Produced via immunoSEQ multiplex PCR; TCRdb's table is partial and in-frame only. The sample includes approximately 75,000 clones, more than 75% of them seen just once. Concerning this clone: The antigen is unknown.

The V gene's germline CDR1 is SEHNR and CDR2 FQNEAQ (reference sequence). The CDR3 loop spans 14 amino acids. V dropped 3 bases and J dropped 4 bases, with 11 bases sitting between them. Time point of the sample: blood 2 weeks post-SBRT. Regarding treatment: 15 Gy SBRT to primary tumor, nephrectomy 4 weeks later. After SBRT, blood was collected at 2 and 4 weeks, plus baseline. The tumor was a clear cell renal cell carcinoma. V is TRBV7-9 and J is TRBJ2-3; D unresolved. This clonotype was obtained from a man aged 55 to 70 with renal cell carcinoma. Sequencing used blood, obtained from a patient whose treatment included radiotherapy and nephrectomy. The CDR3 reads CASSFISDSDTQYF. Here the CDR3 DNA reads TGTGCCAGCAGCTTCATTTCAGACTCAGATACGCAGTATTTT.